What follows describes a single T cell receptor (beta chain). Its antigen is as yet unknown. This sample stems from a study of T cell clones after liver transplantation. Study-wide results and caveats: Compared with third party-reactive sequences, donor-reactive ones declined more, independent of withdrawal success. Small, mixed patient groups and varying post-transplant times limit these conclusions. In a couple of subjects, few donor cells limited the measurable donor-reactive repertoire.

Libraries were prepared by immunoSEQ multiplex PCR; TCRdb keeps only in-frame clonotypes and omits some of them. This sample has more than 45,000 clones, with around three quarters found just once. CD3+CD4+ and CD3+CD8+ cells were FACS-sorted from thawed unstimulated PBMCs. Germline values: CDR1 MGHRA, CDR2 YSYEKL. The CDR3 has 16 residues. The V and J ends lost 2 bases and 5 bases, in that order; junction bases with no gene match: 7. This receptor was obtained from a human patient who received a liver transplant. Some T cells may be provided by the graft donor. The J gene is TRBJ1-2, the V gene TRBV4-1, with TRBD1 identical over 11 bases. The sample was CD4+ T cells from blood, taken at the approximately 15-month timepoint. CDR3 loop: CASSQTGTGGLYGYTF. Written as DNA, the CDR3 is TGCGCCAGCAGCCAAACCGGGACAGGGGGATTATATGGCTACACCTTC.